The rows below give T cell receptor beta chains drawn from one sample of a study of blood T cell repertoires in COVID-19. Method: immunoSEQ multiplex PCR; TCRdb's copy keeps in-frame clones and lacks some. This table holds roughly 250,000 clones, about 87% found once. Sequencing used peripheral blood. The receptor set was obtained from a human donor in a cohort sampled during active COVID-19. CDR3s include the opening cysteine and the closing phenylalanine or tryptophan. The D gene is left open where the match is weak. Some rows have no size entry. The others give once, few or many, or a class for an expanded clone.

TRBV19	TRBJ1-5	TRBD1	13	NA	CASKTGGLWPQHF	TGTGCCAGTAAAACAGGGGGACTCTGGCCCCAGCATTTT
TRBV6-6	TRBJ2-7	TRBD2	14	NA	CASRPGGEGYEQYF	TGTGCCAGCAGACCCGGGGGGGAGGGCTACGAGCAGTACTTC
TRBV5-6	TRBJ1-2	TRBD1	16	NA	CASSSSGTGASYGYTF	TGTGCCAGCAGTTCCTCCGGGACAGGGGCCTCCTATGGCTACACCTTC
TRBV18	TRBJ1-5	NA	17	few	CASSPPTGTPGNQPQHF	TGTGCCAGCTCACCACCGACGGGGACACCCGGCAATCAGCCCCAGCATTTT
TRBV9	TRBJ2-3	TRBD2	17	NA	CASSARRTSASTDTQYF	TGTGCCAGCAGCGCCCGTCGGACTAGCGCCAGCACAGATACGCAGTATTTT
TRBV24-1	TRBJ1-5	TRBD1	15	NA	CATAGTGYSNQPQHF	TGTGCCACCGCCGGGACAGGTTATAGCAATCAGCCCCAGCATTTT
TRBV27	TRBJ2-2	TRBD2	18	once	CASSPRGLAGTNTGELFF	TGTGCCAGCAGCCCTCGGGGACTAGCGGGGACGAACACCGGGGAGCTGTTTTTT
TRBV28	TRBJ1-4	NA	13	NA	CASRSFQEEKLFF	TGTGCCAGCAGATCATTTCAGGAAGAAAAACTGTTTTTT
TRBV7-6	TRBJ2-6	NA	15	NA	CASSSRVSGANVLTF	TGTGCCAGCAGCTCGAGGGTCTCTGGGGCCAACGTCCTGACTTTC
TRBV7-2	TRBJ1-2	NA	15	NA	CASSLESGPGRGYTF	TGTGCCAGCAGCTTAGAGTCAGGCCCCGGCAGGGGCTACACCTTC